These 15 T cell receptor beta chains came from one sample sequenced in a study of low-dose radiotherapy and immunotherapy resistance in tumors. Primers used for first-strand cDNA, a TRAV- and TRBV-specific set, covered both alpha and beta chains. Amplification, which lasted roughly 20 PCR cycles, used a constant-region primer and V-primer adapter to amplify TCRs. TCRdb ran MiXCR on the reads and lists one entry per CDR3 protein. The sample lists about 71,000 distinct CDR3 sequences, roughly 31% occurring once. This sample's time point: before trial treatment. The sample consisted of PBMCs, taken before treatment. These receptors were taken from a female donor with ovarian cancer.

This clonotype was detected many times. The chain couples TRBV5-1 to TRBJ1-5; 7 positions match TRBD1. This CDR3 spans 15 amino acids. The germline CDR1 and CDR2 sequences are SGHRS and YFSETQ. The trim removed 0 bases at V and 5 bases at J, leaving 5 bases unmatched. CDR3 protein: CASSLGGDSDQPQHF. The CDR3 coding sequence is TGCGCCAGCAGCTTGGGTGGGGACAGCGATCAGCCCCAGCATTTT. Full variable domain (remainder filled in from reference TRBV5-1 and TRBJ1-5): KAGVTQTPRYLIKTRGQQVTLSCSPISGHRSVSWYQQTPGQGLQFLFEYFSETQRNKGNFPGRFSGRQFSNSRSEMNVSTLELGDSALYLCASSLGGDSDQPQHFGDGTRLSIL.

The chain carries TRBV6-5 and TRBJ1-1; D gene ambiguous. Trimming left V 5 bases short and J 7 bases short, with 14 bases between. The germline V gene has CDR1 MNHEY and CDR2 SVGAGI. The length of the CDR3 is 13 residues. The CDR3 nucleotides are TGTGCCAGCAGTCGGTTTGCTGAGGGTGAAGCTTTCTTT. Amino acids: CASSRFAEGEAFF.

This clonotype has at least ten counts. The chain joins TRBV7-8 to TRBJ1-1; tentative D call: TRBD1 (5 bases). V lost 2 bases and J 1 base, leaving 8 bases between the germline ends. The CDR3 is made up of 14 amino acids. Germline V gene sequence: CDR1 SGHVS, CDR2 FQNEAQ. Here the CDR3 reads CASSLQGANTEAFF. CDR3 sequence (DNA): TGTGCCAGCAGCTTACAGGGTGCGAACACTGAAGCTTTCTTT.

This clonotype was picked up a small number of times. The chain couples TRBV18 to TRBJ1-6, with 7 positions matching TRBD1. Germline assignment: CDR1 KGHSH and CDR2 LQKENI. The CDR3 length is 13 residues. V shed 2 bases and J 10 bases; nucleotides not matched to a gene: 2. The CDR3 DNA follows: TGTGCCAGCTCACCAGACAGGGTGTCACCCCTCCACTTT. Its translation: CASSPDRVSPLHF. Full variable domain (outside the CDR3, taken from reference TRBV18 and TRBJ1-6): NAGVMQNPRHLVRRRGQEARLRCSPMKGHSHVYWYRQLPEEGLKFMVYLQKENIIDESGMPKERFSAEFPKEGPSILRIQQVVRGDSAAYFCASSPDRVSPLHFGNGTRLTVT.

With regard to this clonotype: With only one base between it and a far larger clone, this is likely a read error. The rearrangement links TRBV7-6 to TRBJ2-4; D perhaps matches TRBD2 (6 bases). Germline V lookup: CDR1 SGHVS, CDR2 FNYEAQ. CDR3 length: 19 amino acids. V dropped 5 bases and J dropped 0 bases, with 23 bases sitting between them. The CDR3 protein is CASSPSSRGGLLAKNIQYF. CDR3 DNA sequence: TGTGCCAGCAGCCCCTCATCGCGGGGAGGCCTCCTAGCCAAAAACATTCAGTACTTC.

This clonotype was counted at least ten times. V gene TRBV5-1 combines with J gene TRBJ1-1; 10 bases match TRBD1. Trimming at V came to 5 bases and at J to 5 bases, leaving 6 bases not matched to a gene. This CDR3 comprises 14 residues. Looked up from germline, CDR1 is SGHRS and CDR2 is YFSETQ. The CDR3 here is CASSPDRGGTEAFF. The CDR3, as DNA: TGCGCCAGCAGTCCGGACAGGGGGGGTACTGAAGCTTTCTTT.

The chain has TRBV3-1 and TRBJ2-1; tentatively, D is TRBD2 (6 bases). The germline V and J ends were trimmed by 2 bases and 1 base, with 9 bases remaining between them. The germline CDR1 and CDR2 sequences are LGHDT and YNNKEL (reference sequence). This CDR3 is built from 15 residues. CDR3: CASSQYSGSYNEQFF. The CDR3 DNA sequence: TGTGCCAGCAGCCAATATAGCGGATCCTACAATGAGCAGTTCTTC.

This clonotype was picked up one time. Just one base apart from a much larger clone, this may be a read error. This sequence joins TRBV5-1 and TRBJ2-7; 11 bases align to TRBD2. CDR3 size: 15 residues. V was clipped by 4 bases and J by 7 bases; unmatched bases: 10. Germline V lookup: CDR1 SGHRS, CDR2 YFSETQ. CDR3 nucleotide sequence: TGCGCCAGCAGCGAGGGACTAGCGGACCGTAATGAGCAGTACTTC. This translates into CASSEGLADRNEQYF.

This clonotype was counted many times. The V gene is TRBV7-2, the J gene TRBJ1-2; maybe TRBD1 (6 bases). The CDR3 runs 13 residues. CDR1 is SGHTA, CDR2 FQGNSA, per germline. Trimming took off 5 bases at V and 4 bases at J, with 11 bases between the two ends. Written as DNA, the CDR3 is TGTGCCAGCAGCCCACAGGGCCTCTATGGCTACACCTTC. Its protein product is CASSPQGLYGYTF.

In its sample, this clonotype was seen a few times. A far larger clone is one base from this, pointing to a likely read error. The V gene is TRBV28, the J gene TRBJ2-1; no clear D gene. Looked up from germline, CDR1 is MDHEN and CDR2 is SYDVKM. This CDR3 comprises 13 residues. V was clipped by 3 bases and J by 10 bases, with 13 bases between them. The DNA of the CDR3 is TGTGCCAGCAGTTTCCCGAATGGTTACGAGCAGTTCTTC. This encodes CASSFPNGYEQFF.

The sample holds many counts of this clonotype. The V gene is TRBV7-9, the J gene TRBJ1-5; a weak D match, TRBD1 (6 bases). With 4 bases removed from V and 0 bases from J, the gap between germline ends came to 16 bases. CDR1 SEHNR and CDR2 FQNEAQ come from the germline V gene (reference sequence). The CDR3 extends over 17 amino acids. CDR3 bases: TGTGCCAGCAGCTCACGCTCTACAGGGATTAGCAATCAGCCCCAGCATTTT. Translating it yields CASSSRSTGISNQPQHF.

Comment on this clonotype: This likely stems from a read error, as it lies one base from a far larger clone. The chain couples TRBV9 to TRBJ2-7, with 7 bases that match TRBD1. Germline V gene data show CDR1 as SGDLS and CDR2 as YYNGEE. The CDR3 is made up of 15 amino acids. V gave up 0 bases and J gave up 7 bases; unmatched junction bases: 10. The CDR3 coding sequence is TGTGCCAGCAGCGTAGGAAAAGGGGGCGGCCATGAGCAGTACTTC. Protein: CASSVGKGGGHEQYF.

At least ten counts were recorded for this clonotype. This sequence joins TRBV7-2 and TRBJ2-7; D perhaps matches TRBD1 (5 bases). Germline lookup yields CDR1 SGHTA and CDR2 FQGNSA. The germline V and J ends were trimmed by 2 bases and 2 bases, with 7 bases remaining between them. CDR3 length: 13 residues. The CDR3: CASSLRQTYEQYF. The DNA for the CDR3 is TGTGCCAGCAGCTTACGACAGACCTACGAGCAGTACTTC.

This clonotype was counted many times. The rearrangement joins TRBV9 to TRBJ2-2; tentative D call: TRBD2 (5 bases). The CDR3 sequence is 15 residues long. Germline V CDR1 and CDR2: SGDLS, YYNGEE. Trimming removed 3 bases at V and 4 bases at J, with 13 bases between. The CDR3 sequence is CASSEQTTATGELFF. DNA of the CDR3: TGTGCCAGCAGCGAGCAGACTACCGCCACCGGGGAGCTGTTTTTT.

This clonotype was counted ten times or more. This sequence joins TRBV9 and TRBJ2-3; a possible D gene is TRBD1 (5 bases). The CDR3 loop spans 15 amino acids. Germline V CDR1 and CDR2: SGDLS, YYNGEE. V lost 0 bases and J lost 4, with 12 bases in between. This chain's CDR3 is CASSVGPQGSDTQYF. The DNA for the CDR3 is TGTGCCAGCAGCGTAGGACCCCAGGGCTCAGATACGCAGTATTTT. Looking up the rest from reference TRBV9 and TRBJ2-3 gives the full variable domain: DSGVTQTPKHLITATGQRVTLRCSPRSGDLSVYWYQQSLDQGLQFLIQYYNGEERAKGNILERFSAQQFPDLHSELNLSSLELGDSALYFCASSVGPQGSDTQYFGPGTRLTVL.